These 15 T cell receptor beta chains originate from one sample sequenced in a study of T cell responses to AZD1222 COVID-19 vaccine. The protocol was immunoSEQ multiplex PCR, while the TCRdb copy is restricted to in-frame clones and leaves out a portion. Here the sample spans over 95,000 clones, roughly 92% being singletons. The material was peripheral blood, obtained 28 days after the second AZD1222 dose. Receptor source: an adult who received the AZD1222 COVID-19 vaccine.

The rearrangement joins TRBV10-1 to TRBJ2-1; the match to TRBD1 covers 7 bases. The CDR3 runs to 17 residues. The J segment lost 3 bases and the V segment lost 0 bases, leaving 8 bases of the junction unmatched. CDR1 and CDR2 (germline): WNHNN, SYGVQD (reference sequence). The CDR3 DNA follows: TGCGCCAGCAGTGAGTCCATTTCTGGACAGGACTACAATGAGCAGTTCTTC. This encodes CASSESISGQDYNEQFF.

V and J are TRBV6-5 and TRBJ1-2; D is undetermined. The CDR3 has 12 residues. The V and J ends lost 7 bases and 4 bases respectively, with 10 bases between them. Germline CDR1 is MNHEY and CDR2 is SVGAGI. The CDR3 region has the DNA TGTGCCAGCAACTGGCAGGCCTATGGCTACACCTTC. Its protein product is CASNWQAYGYTF.

This sequence joins TRBV5-6 and TRBJ2-3; possibly TRBD2 for D (5 bases). This CDR3 has 14 residues. From germline, CDR1 is SGHDT and CDR2 YYEEEE. Trimming stripped 6 bases from V and 3 bases from J, with 14 bases between. This chain's CDR3 is CASTPGPGTDTQYF. As DNA, the CDR3 is TGTGCCAGCACCCCAGGCCCGGGAACAGATACGCAGTATTTT.

The chain links TRBV19 to TRBJ2-7, with 10 bases aligning to TRBD1. In germline, CDR1 is LNHDA, CDR2 SQIVND (reference sequence). This CDR3 is 15 amino acids long. The trim removed 5 bases at V and 2 bases at J, leaving 6 bases unmatched. Here the CDR3 DNA reads TGTGCCAGTAGTCCCGGGACAGGGGTTGCCTACGAGCAGTACTTC. Its protein is CASSPGTGVAYEQYF.

This chain links TRBV4-1 with TRBJ1-1; D ambiguous. The CDR3 loop spans 14 amino acids. With 0 bases removed from V and 1 base from J, the gap between germline ends came to 6 bases. The germline V gene has CDR1 MGHRA and CDR2 YSYEKL. The CDR3 loop reads CASSQDRRNTEAFF. The CDR3 DNA sequence: TGCGCCAGCAGCCAAGATCGGCGGAACACTGAAGCTTTCTTT.

V gene TRBV28 combines with J gene TRBJ1-2; 11 bases line up with TRBD1. The germline CDR1 and CDR2 sequences are MDHEN and SYDVKM. V dropped 5 bases and J dropped 7; count of bases not matched to a gene: 3. The CDR3 runs to 13 residues. The CDR3, as DNA: TGTGCCAGCAGTCGAGGACAGGGGGCTGGCTACACCTTC. This gives the protein CASSRGQGAGYTF.

The chain joins TRBV4-3 to TRBJ2-1, with 10 positions matching TRBD1. The germline gives CDR1 LGHNA, CDR2 YSLEER. Trimming removed 1 base from V and 10 bases from J; junction bases left unmatched: 7. This CDR3 is 15 amino acids long. CDR3 nucleotide sequence: TGCGCCAGCAGCCAAGTAGGACAGGGGGTGGGGGAGCAGTTCTTC. Translating gives CASSQVGQGVGEQFF.

This clone came up a few times. The chain uses TRBV28 and TRBJ1-6, with D tentatively TRBD1 (5 bases). This CDR3 has 13 residues. CDR1 and CDR2 (germline): MDHEN, SYDVKM. V lost 3 bases and J 11 bases, leaving 11 bases between the germline ends. CDR3 DNA sequence: TGTGCCAGCAGTTTGGGGGGATCAGCACCCCTCCACTTT. This translates into CASSLGGSAPLHF.

The chain is built from TRBV9 and TRBJ1-4; tentatively, D is TRBD1 (5 bases). V dropped 0 bases and J dropped 8 bases, with 11 bases sitting between them. The germline gives CDR1 SGDLS, CDR2 YYNGEE. The CDR3 loop spans 14 amino acids. CDR3 loop: CASSVGGVREKLFF. The CDR3 coding sequence is TGTGCCAGCAGCGTAGGAGGGGTACGGGAAAAACTGTTTTTT.

The chain combines TRBV19 with TRBJ1-6; no clear D. Trimming cost V 5 bases and J 5 bases, with 10 bases left between them. In germline, CDR1 is LNHDA, CDR2 SQIVND (reference sequence). The CDR3 contains 14 residues. Here the CDR3 reads CASSVTGNNSPLHF. The CDR3 region has the DNA TGTGCCAGTAGTGTGACGGGGAATAATTCACCCCTCCACTTT.

This rearrangement joins TRBV27 to TRBJ1-6; a possible D gene is TRBD1 (6 bases). Trimming removed 6 bases at V and 8 bases at J, with 17 bases between. The CDR3 contains 15 residues. Germline V lookup: CDR1 MNHEY, CDR2 SMNVEV (reference sequence). The CDR3 is CASSLLDRLDSPLHF. The CDR3 DNA reads TGTGCCAGCAGCCTACTTGACAGGTTGGATTCACCCCTCCACTTT.

The chain has TRBV30 and TRBJ1-1; 9 bases line up with TRBD1. This CDR3 spans 16 amino acids. The germline V gene encodes CDR1 GTSNPN and CDR2 SVGIG (reference sequence). V gave up 2 bases and J gave up 1 base; unmatched junction bases: 8. This CDR3 reads CAWSRGQGLRNTEAFF. CDR3 nucleotide sequence: TGTGCCTGGAGTAGAGGACAGGGGCTGCGGAACACTGAAGCTTTCTTT.

The V call is TRBV7-9, the J call TRBJ2-7; a weak D match, TRBD2 (6 bases). V lost 1 base to trimming and J lost 2 bases, with 15 bases between them. CDR1 SEHNR and CDR2 FQNEAQ come from the germline V gene (reference sequence). The CDR3 runs 16 residues. DNA of the CDR3: TGTGCCAGCAGCTTAGGGGCCGGGAGAGAGACCTACGAGCAGTACTTC. Its translation is CASSLGAGRETYEQYF.

This sequence joins TRBV6-6 and TRBJ2-1; 7 bases align to TRBD2. CDR3 size: 15 residues. J lost 12 bases, V lost 6 bases, and 17 bases had no gene match. The germline gives CDR1 MNHNY, CDR2 SVGAGI (reference sequence). For the CDR3, the DNA is TGTGCCAGCAGGATTACTAGCGTAGCCTCCGGGGGGCAGTTCTTC. Translating gives CASRITSVASGGQFF.

The rearrangement uses TRBV19 and TRBJ2-5; 13 bases match TRBD2. Unmatched junction bases numbered 10, after V lost 5 bases and J lost 4 bases. Germline V gene sequence: CDR1 LNHDA, CDR2 SQIVND (reference sequence). The CDR3 is 17 amino acids. The CDR3, as DNA: TGTGCCAGTAGTGACCCCGGGACTAGCGGGACAAGAGAGACCCAGTACTTC. Encoded protein: CASSDPGTSGTRETQYF.